These T cell receptor beta chains were read from a single sample in a study of shared clonotypes between healthy human individuals. Only in-frame clones appear in the TCRdb table, and some are missing; sequencing was by immunoSEQ multiplex PCR. The data hold over a million clones, with about 70% observed a single time. The sample was memory CD4+ T cells sorted from blood. Receptor source: a man aged 18 to 29 in good health. Each CDR3 is given with its conserved first and last residue. The D gene is left open where the match is weak. The size entry is marked missing in some rows and otherwise reads once, few, many or a size class.

clone_size,v_call,d_call,cdr3_length,j_call,cdr3_nt,cdr3_aa
once,TRBV6-6,TRBD2,16,TRBJ2-1,TGTGCCAGCGGTACCAGCGGGAGGGTATCCTACAATGAGCAGTTCTTC,CASGTSGRVSYNEQFF
few,TRBV6-1,NA,16,TRBJ2-1,TGTGCCAGCAGTGAAGATGGCGGGGGCTACTACAATGAGCAGTTCTTC,CASSEDGGGYYNEQFF
NA,TRBV5-1,NA,15,TRBJ1-6,TGCGCCAGCAGCCGGGCCGTGGGGCAGGATTCACCCCTCCACTTT,CASSRAVGQDSPLHF
NA,TRBV6-5,TRBD1,13,TRBJ1-2,TGTGCCAGCAGCCTCGACAGGGGATCTGGCTACACCTTC,CASSLDRGSGYTF
NA,TRBV6-6,NA,14,TRBJ2-7,TGTGCCAGCAGGGAAGGGACAAGCTCCTACGAGCAGTACTTC,CASREGTSSYEQYF
once,TRBV5-1,TRBD2,14,TRBJ2-5,TGCGCCAGCAGCGGGGGAGGGCAGCAAGAGACCCAGTACTTC,CASSGGGQQETQYF
NA,TRBV7-2,NA,13,TRBJ2-1,TGTGCCAGCAGCGAACCCGTAGTCGATGAGCAGTTCTTC,CASSEPVVDEQFF
NA,TRBV2,NA,15,TRBJ1-2,TGTGCCAGCACTATAAATTTCGGGGCTTCCTATGGCTACACCTTC,CASTINFGASYGYTF
NA,TRBV11-3,NA,13,TRBJ2-1,TGTGCCAGCAGCTTAGAGGCCTCCAATGAGCAGTTCTTC,CASSLEASNEQFF
NA,TRBV27,NA,14,TRBJ2-3,TGTGCCAGCAGTTTACAAGACTCCACAGATACGCAGTATTTT,CASSLQDSTDTQYF
NA,TRBV6-1,NA,13,TRBJ1-2,TGTGCCAGCAGTGAAGCGGTCTGGGGAAGGTACACCTTC,CASSEAVWGRYTF
few,TRBV28,NA,14,TRBJ2-1,TGTGCCAGCAGTCCGCCCGACCCGGACAATGAGCAGTTCTTC,CASSPPDPDNEQFF
NA,TRBV7-9,TRBD1,13,TRBJ1-2,TGTGCCAGCAGCACCGGACAGGGCGGTGGCTACACCTTC,CASSTGQGGGYTF
NA,TRBV11-2,TRBD1,13,TRBJ2-7,TGTGCCAGCAGCTCGGACAGGAGCAACGAGCAGTACTTC,CASSSDRSNEQYF
NA,TRBV6-5,TRBD1,16,TRBJ1-5,TGTGCCAGCAGTTCGACAGGGGAGAGTGGCAATCAGCCCCAGCATTTT,CASSSTGESGNQPQHF
few,TRBV5-1,NA,15,TRBJ1-6,TGCGCCAGCAGCTTGGGGACAGAAATGAATTCACCCCTCCACTTT,CASSLGTEMNSPLHF
few,TRBV15,NA,14,TRBJ2-7,TGTGCCACCAGCGCTGACATAGGTTCCTACGAGCAGTACTTC,CATSADIGSYEQYF
NA,TRBV11-2,NA,14,TRBJ2-7,TGTGCCAGCAGCACCCAAGACGGCCCCTACGAGCAGTACTTC,CASSTQDGPYEQYF
NA,TRBV6-5,NA,16,TRBJ1-1,TGTGCCAGCAGTTATCCCGACGACAGGACAAACACTGAAGCTTTCTTT,CASSYPDDRTNTEAFF
NA,TRBV19,TRBD1,15,TRBJ2-3,TGTGCCAGTAGTAATCCAGGGGGCGGCACAGATACGCAGTATTTT,CASSNPGGGTDTQYF
once,TRBV6-1,NA,15,TRBJ2-1,TGTGCCAGCACCACCGGTTGGCCCCTGAACAATGAGCAGTTCTTC,CASTTGWPLNNEQFF
NA,TRBV7-6,NA,14,TRBJ1-5,TGTGCCAGCAGCTTAGAACTAAGCAATCAGCCCCAGCATTTT,CASSLELSNQPQHF
NA,TRBV30,TRBD2,17,TRBJ2-7,TGTGCCTGGAGTGCCGGTGGTTTCGGCGGGAGCTCGTACGAGCAGTACTTC,CAWSAGGFGGSSYEQYF
NA,TRBV5-5,TRBD1,13,TRBJ2-7,TGTGCCAGCAGCTTAGGACAGGGGCCCGAGCAGTACTTC,CASSLGQGPEQYF
NA,TRBV28,NA,12,TRBJ1-1,TGTGCCAGCAGTTTAGTGGCAGCTGAAGCTTTCTTT,CASSLVAAEAFF
NA,TRBV5-1,NA,15,TRBJ1-1,TGCGCCAGCAGCTTGATAACACTATCGGGGACTGAAGCTTTCTTT,CASSLITLSGTEAFF
few,TRBV7-2,TRBD2,16,TRBJ2-2,TGTGCCAGCAGCTTAAGGACTAGCGGGGGGACCGGGGAGCTGTTTTTT,CASSLRTSGGTGELFF
NA,TRBV5-1,NA,13,TRBJ2-1,TGCGCCAGCAGCTGGGATCGCGGCAATGAGCAGTTCTTC,CASSWDRGNEQFF
few,TRBV6-5,NA,14,TRBJ1-4,TGTGCCAGCAGACCCAGGGGCCTGGGTGAAAAACTGTTTTTT,CASRPRGLGEKLFF
NA,TRBV5-1,TRBD1,18,TRBJ2-7,TGCGCCAGCAGCGCTGGGACAGGGGGCCGAGGGATCCGTAACGAGCAGTACTTC,CASSAGTGGRGIRNEQYF
few,TRBV30,TRBD1,12,TRBJ2-7,TGTGCCTGGATTGACAGGGGTTACGAGCAGTACTTC,CAWIDRGYEQYF
NA,TRBV5-6,NA,12,TRBJ2-2,TGTGCCAGCAGCCTCCCGGCCGGGGAGCTGTTTTTT,CASSLPAGELFF
NA,TRBV18,NA,13,TRBJ2-7,TGTGCCAGCTCACAATCGACAAACTACGAGCAGTACTTC,CASSQSTNYEQYF
NA,TRBV18,NA,13,TRBJ1-2,TGTGCCAGCTCCCCGGGGGGAGCCTATGGCTACACCTTC,CASSPGGAYGYTF
NA,TRBV5-1,TRBD1,16,TRBJ2-3,TGCGCCAGCAGCTACTTCCAACAGGGGGCCGCAGATACGCAGTATTTT,CASSYFQQGAADTQYF
NA,TRBV6-1,NA,14,TRBJ2-3,TGTGCCAGCAGTAGGTTCCTCGGGTCGGATACGCAGTATTTT,CASSRFLGSDTQYF
NA,TRBV9,NA,13,TRBJ1-5,TGTGCCAGCAGCGTAGAACCCAATCAGCCCCAGCATTTT,CASSVEPNQPQHF
NA,TRBV13,NA,17,TRBJ2-7,TGTGCCAGCAGCTTAAGGCGCAGTACCCCCCTACCGTCCGAGCAGTACTTC,CASSLRRSTPLPSEQYF
few,TRBV7-9,NA,13,TRBJ1-5,TGTGCCAGCAGCCCCCCGGGCAATCAGCCCCAGCATTTT,CASSPPGNQPQHF
NA,TRBV10-1,TRBD1,15,TRBJ1-3,TGCGCCAGTAGCTCCGGACAGGTGCCCGGAAACACCATATATTTT,CASSSGQVPGNTIYF
NA,TRBV6-1,NA,15,TRBJ2-7,TGTGCCAGCAGTGATCCTGCGGTGGGCTCCTACGAGCAGTACTTC,CASSDPAVGSYEQYF
NA,TRBV9,NA,13,TRBJ2-5,TGTGCCAGCAGCGTAGGGTTAACGGAGACCCAGTACTTC,CASSVGLTETQYF
NA,TRBV7-3,TRBD2,18,TRBJ2-3,TGTGCCAGCAGCCGAGGGGCGATACTAGCGGGGGGAAGAGATACGCAGTATTTT,CASSRGAILAGGRDTQYF
NA,TRBV6-4,NA,14,TRBJ1-1,TGTGCCAGCAGGGATGCCCCCCTGAACACTGAAGCTTTCTTT,CASRDAPLNTEAFF
once,TRBV2,TRBD1,16,TRBJ2-5,TGTGCCAGCAAAGCGACAGGGGGGCTGGTAGTAGAGACCCAGTACTTC,CASKATGGLVVETQYF
once,TRBV19,TRBD1,14,TRBJ1-1,TGTGCCAGTAGTTCCACAGGGGCTGGGGCTGAAGCTTTCTTT,CASSSTGAGAEAFF
NA,TRBV30,TRBD1,17,TRBJ1-2,TGTGCCTGGAGTAGATGGACAGGGGGCGCTGCACTATATGGCTACACCTTC,CAWSRWTGGAALYGYTF
NA,TRBV5-4,NA,14,TRBJ2-4,TGTGCCAGCAGCTCGGGTGGTAAAGGGAACATTCAGTACTTC,CASSSGGKGNIQYF
NA,TRBV29-1,TRBD1,13,TRBJ2-5,TGCAGCGTTTCTCAGGGGGTGCGGGAGACCCAGTACTTC,CSVSQGVRETQYF
NA,TRBV7-2,TRBD2,18,TRBJ2-1,TGTGCCAGCAGCCCCAAGGGGCTAGCGGGGGTTTCCTACAATGAGCAGTTCTTC,CASSPKGLAGVSYNEQFF
NA,TRBV10-1,NA,15,TRBJ2-7,TGCGCCAGCAGTGAAAAGGGGGTCCGCTCCTACGAGCAGTACTTC,CASSEKGVRSYEQYF
few,TRBV2,NA,11,TRBJ2-7,TGTGCCAGCGGGATCACCTACGAGCAGTACTTC,CASGITYEQYF
NA,TRBV6-1,NA,15,TRBJ2-3,TGTGCCAGCAGTGTAAGACCGGCCGGGACAGATACGCAGTATTTT,CASSVRPAGTDTQYF
few,TRBV5-1,TRBD1,15,TRBJ1-2,TGCGCCAGCAGCTCCCGGACAGGGTTGGGGTATGGCTACACCTTC,CASSSRTGLGYGYTF